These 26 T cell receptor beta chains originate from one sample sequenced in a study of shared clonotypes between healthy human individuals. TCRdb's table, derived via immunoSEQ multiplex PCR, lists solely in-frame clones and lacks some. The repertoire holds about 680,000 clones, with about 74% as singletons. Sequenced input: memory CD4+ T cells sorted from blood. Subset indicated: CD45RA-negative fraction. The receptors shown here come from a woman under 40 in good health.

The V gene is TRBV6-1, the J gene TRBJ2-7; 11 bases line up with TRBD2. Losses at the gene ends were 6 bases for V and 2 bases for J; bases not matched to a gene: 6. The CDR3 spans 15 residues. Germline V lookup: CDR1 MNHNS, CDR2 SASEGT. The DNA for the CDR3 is TGTGCCAGCAGACCGGGACTAGCGGCGGCCTACGAGCAGTACTTC. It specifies CASRPGLAAAYEQYF.

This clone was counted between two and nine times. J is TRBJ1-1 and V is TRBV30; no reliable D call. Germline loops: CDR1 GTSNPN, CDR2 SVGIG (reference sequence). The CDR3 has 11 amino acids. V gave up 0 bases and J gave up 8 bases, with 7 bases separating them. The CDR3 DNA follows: TGTGCCTGGAGTGTACACGGGGAAGCTTTCTTT. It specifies CAWSVHGEAFF.

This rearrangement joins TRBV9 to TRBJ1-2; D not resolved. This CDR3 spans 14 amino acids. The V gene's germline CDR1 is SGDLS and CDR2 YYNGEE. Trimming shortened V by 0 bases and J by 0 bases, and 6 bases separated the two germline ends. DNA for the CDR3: TGTGCCAGCAGCGTAGGGGCAGCTAACTATGGCTACACCTTC. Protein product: CASSVGAANYGYTF.

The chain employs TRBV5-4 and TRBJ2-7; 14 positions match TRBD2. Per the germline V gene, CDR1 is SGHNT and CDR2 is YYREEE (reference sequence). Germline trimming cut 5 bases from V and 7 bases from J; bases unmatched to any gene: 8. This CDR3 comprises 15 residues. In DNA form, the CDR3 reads TGTGCCAGCAGTGACGGACTAGCGGGAGGAAGGGAGCAGTACTTC. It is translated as CASSDGLAGGREQYF.

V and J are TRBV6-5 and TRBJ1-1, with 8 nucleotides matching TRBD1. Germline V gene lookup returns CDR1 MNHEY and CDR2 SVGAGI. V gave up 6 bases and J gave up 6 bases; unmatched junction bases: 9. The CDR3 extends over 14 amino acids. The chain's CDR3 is CASSRQGTAAEAFF. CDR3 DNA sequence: TGTGCCAGCAGCCGACAGGGGACGGCTGCTGAAGCTTTCTTT.

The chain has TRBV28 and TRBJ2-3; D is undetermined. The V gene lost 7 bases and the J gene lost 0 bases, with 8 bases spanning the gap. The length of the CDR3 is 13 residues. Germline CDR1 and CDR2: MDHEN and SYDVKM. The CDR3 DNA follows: TGTGCCAGCATTTCTATAAGCACAGATACGCAGTATTTT. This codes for CASISISTDTQYF.

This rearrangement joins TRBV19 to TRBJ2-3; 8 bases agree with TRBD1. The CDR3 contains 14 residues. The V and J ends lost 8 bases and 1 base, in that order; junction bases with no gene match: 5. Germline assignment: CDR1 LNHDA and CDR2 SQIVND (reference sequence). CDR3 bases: TGTGCCAGTTCGACAGGGGAGGGCACAGATACGCAGTATTTT. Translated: CASSTGEGTDTQYF.

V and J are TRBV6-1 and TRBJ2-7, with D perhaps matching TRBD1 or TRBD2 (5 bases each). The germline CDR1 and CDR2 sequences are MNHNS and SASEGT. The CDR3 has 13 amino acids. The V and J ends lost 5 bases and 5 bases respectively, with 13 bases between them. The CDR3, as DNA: TGTGCCAGCAGTCCCCGGGACGGCAACGAGCAGTACTTC. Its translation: CASSPRDGNEQYF.

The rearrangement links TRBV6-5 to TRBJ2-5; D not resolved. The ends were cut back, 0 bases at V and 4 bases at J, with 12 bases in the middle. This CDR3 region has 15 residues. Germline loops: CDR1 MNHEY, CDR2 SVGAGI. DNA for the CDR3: TGTGCCAGCAGTTACTCGGGCGAGGCATCAGAGACCCAGTACTTC. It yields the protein CASSYSGEASETQYF.

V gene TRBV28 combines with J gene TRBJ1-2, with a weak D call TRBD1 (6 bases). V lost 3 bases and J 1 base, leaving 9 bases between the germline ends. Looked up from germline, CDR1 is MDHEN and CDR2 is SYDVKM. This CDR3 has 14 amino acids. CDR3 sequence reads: CASSFSRGNYGYTF. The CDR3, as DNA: TGTGCCAGCAGTTTCAGCAGGGGTAACTATGGCTACACCTTC.

CDR3 protein: CASSPLTSGADNEQFF. CDR3 DNA: TGCGCCAGCAGCCCATTAACTAGCGGAGCAGATAATGAGCAGTTCTTC. The J gene is TRBJ2-1, the V gene TRBV5-1; TRBD2 aligns across 8 bases. Germline assignment: CDR1 SGHRS and CDR2 YFSETQ. The trim removed 4 bases at V and 7 bases at J, leaving 13 bases unmatched. There are 16 residues in the CDR3. The whole variable domain, remainder taken from reference TRBV5-1 and TRBJ2-1, is KAGVTQTPRYLIKTRGQQVTLSCSPISGHRSVSWYQQTPGQGLQFLFEYFSETQRNKGNFPGRFSGRQFSNSRSEMNVSTLELGDSALYLCASSPLTSGADNEQFFGPGTRLTVL.

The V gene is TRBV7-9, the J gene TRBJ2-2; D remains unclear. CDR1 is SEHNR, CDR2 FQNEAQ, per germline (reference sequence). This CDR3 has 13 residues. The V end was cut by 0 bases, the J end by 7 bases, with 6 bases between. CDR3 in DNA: TGTGCCAGCAGCTTAGCCGATATCGGGGAGCTGTTTTTT. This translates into CASSLADIGELFF.

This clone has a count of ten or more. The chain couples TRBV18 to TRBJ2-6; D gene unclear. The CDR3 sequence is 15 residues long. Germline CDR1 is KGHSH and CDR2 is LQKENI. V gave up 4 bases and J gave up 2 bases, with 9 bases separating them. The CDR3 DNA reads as TGTGCCAGCTCACAAACGGAGCCTGGGGCCAACGTCCTGACTTTC. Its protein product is CASSQTEPGANVLTF.

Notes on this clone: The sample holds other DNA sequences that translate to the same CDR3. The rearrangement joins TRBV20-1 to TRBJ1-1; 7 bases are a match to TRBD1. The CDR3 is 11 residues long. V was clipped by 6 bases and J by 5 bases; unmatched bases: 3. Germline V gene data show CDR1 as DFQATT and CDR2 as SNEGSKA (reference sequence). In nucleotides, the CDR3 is TGCAGTGCCCCGACAGGGACTGAAGCTTTCTTT. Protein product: CSAPTGTEAFF.

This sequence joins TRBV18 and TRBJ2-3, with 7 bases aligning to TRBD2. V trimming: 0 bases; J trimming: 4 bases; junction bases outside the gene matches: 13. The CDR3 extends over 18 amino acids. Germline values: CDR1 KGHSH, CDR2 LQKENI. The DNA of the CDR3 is TGTGCCAGCTCACCACCACTTGGGCGGGAGCGAGTCGCAGATACGCAGTATTTT. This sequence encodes CASSPPLGRERVADTQYF.

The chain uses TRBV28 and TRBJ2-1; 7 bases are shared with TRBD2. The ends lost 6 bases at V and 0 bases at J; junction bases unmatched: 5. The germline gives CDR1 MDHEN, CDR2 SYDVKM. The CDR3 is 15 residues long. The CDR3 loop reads CASREAGISYNEQFF. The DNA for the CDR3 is TGTGCCAGCAGGGAAGCGGGGATCTCCTACAATGAGCAGTTCTTC.

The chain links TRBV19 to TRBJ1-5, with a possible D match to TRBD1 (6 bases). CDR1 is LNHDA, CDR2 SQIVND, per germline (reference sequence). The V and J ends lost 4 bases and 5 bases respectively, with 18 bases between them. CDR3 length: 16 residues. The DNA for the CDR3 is TGTGCCAGTAGTACGGACGAGGGGGGTATGCATCAGCCCCAGCATTTT. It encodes CASSTDEGGMHQPQHF.

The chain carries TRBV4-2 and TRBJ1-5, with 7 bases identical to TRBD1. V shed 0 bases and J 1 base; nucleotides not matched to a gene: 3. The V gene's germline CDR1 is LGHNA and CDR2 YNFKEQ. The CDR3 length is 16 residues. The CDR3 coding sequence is TGTGCCAGCAGCCAAGAGACAGGGATGAGCAATCAGCCCCAGCATTTT. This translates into CASSQETGMSNQPQHF.

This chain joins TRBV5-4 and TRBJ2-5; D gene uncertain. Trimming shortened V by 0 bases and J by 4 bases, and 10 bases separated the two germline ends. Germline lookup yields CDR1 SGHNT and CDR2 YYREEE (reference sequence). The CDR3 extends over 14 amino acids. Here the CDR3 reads CASSLASSRETQYF. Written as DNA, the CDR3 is TGTGCCAGCAGCTTGGCGTCTTCCCGAGAGACCCAGTACTTC. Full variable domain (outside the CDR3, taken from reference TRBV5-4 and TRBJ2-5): ETGVTQSPTHLIKTRGQQVTLRCSSQSGHNTVSWYQQALGQGPQFIFQYYREEENGRGNFPPRFSGLQFPNYSSELNVNALELDDSALYLCASSLASSRETQYFGPGTRLLVL.

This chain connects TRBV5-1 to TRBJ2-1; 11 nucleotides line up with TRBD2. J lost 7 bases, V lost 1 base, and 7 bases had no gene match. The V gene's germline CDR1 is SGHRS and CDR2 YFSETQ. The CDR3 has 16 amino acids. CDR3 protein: CASSLTSGRMGNEQFF. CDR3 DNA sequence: TGCGCCAGCAGCTTGACTAGCGGGAGAATGGGGAATGAGCAGTTCTTC. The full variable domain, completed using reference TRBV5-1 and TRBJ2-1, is KAGVTQTPRYLIKTRGQQVTLSCSPISGHRSVSWYQQTPGQGLQFLFEYFSETQRNKGNFPGRFSGRQFSNSRSEMNVSTLELGDSALYLCASSLTSGRMGNEQFFGPGTRLTVL.

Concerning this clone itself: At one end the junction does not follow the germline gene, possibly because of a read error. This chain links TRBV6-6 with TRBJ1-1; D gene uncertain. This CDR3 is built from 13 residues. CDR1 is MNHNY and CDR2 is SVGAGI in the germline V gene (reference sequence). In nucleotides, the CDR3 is TGTGCCAGCACTTACTCACAGACCACTGAAGCTTTCTTT. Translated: CASTYSQTTEAFF.

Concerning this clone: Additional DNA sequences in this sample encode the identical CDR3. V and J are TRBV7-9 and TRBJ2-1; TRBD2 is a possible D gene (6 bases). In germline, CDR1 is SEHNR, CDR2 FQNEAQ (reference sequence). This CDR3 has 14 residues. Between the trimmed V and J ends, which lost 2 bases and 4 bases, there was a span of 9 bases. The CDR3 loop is CASSLSGPYNEQFF. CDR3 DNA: TGTGCCAGCAGCTTAAGCGGGCCATACAATGAGCAGTTCTTC.

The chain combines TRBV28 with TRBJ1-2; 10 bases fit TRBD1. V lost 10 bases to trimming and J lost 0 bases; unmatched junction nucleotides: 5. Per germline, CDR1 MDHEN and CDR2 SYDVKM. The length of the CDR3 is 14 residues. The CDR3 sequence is CATRTGGANYGYTF. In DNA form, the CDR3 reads TGTGCCACGAGGACAGGGGGAGCTAACTATGGCTACACCTTC.

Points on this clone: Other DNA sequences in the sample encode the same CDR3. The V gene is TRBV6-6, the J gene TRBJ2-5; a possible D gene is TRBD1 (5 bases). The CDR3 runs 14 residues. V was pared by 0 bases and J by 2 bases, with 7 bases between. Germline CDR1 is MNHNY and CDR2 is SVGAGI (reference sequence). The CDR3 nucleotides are TGTGCCAGCAGTTACTCGGGGCAGCAAGAGACCCAGTACTTC. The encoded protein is CASSYSGQQETQYF.

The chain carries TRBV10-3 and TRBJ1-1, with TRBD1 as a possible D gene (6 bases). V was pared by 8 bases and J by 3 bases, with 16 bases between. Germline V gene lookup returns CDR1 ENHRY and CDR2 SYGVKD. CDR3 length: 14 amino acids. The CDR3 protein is CAIGYRAGDTEAFF. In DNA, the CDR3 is TGTGCCATCGGATACAGGGCTGGGGACACTGAAGCTTTCTTT.

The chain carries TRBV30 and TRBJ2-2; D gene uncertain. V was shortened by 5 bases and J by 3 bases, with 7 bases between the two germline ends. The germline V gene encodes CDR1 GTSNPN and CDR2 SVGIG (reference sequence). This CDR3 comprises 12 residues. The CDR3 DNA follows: TGTGCCTGGTCTGGGTACACCGGGGAGCTGTTTTTT. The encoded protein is CAWSGYTGELFF.